Below, one T cell receptor beta chain is given with its context. No antigen is known for it. Per-base qualities were not stored, and no clone one base away is much larger. Measured from the cysteine to the phenylalanine, the CDR3 is 12 residues long. Just the 36-base CDR3 DNA is kept, in frame starting at base 1. CDR1 and CDR2, per the germline V gene, are SGHAT and FQNNGV. Deletion took 1 base off V and 7 bases off J, with a span of 8 bases between the germline ends. This sample is drawn from a study of Tregs in tolerant kidney transplant recipients (dated by TCRdb to the late 2010s). About the investigation overall: Related donors were used in the transplants with nonmyeloablative bone marrow transplantation, and mixed chimerism was transient in the human trials. Before combined kidney and bone marrow transplantation, this study identified donor-specific regulatory T cells using TCRbeta sequencing and then followed those same cells after transplant. What the authors observed across the whole study: Donor-specific Treg expansion was found to exceed global Treg expansion in tolerant patients, suggesting antigen-driven rather than nonspecific expansion. For some patients, the PCR primers changed as time went on, which meant samples from those patients could not be compared with one another at the nucleotide level. The most biologically relevant and donor-specific TCRbeta repertoire appeared to be identified by expanding Tregs with activated donor B cells. Biological reproducibility was not examined directly, but technical replication error appeared to be minimal. Because only a small number of patients were included, the study had limitations, and the results will need to be validated in larger populations as well as under other immunosuppression protocols.

For TCRbeta CDR3 sequencing, genomic DNA from the sorted cells was extracted using the QIAGEN DNeasy Blood and Tissue Kit. High-throughput TCRbeta CDR3 sequencing was carried out commercially through immunoSEQ, with PCR amplification with bias correction and internal controls included. In the authors' own workflow: Unique productive TCRbeta sequences were defined by CDR3 nucleotide sequence when primers matched and otherwise by CDR3 amino acid sequence together with Vbeta and Jbeta genes. As a correction for sorting error, sequences shared between sorted populations at a frequency ratio of 2:1 or less were discarded, and the remaining shared sequences were assigned to the higher population. A sequence counted as donor-reactive if, in CFSE-low cells, the sequence had a frequency of at least 0.01% and was expanded at least 5-fold compared with unstimulated cells. Jensen-Shannon divergence, calculated on the top 100 TCRbeta sequences ranked by frequency, was used to quantify repertoire divergence. For samples with multiple sequencing runs, sorting error was corrected separately for each run before the runs were pooled. TCRdb limited this immuneACCESS table to in-frame rearrangements with V and J called. A share of clones is missing; checked studies link under half to unresolved V genes, and the rest is unexplained. For V, J and clone size, that table is used; D and trimming come from the DNA. For this sample there are about 110,000 clones; nearly 90% appear just once. Together, the top ten hold roughly 0.31% of the sample.

Taken with the paper, the label for time point translates to: blood sample drawn before combined kidney and bone marrow transplant. Unstimulated Tregs (CD4+CD25+CD127-), CD4+ non-Tregs (CD4+CD25-), CD4 and CD8 cells were FACS-sorted from thawed PBMCs. The patients were several recipients of combined kidney and bone marrow transplants from the ITN036ST trial, and samples were available only from these trial subjects. Healthy control blood was separated into PBMCs by Ficoll density gradient and cryopreserved, and patient PBMCs were collected both before and after transplant. The sequence was obtained from a human donor who received a combined kidney and bone marrow transplant. This material consisted of CD4+ T cells from blood, taken before the transplant. The V and J segments used are TRBV11-2 and TRBJ2-7; D gene: possibly TRBD2, on 5 matching bases. The sequence in DNA is TGTGCCAGCAGCTTAGCGGGGTGGGAGCAGTACTTC. This is translated as CASSLAGWEQYF.